These 6 T cell receptor beta chains were all obtained from the same sample, sequenced in a study of blood T cell repertoires in COVID-19. Clones were sequenced by immunoSEQ multiplex PCR, and TCRdb holds only the in-frame ones, with some missing. The data show about 270,000 clones, around 86% seen once. Sequencing input: peripheral blood. These TCRs come from a middle-aged man with active or convalescent COVID-19.

This sequence joins TRBV5-4 and TRBJ2-3, with a possible D match to TRBD2 (6 bases). CDR3 size: 15 residues. Germline loops: CDR1 SGHNT, CDR2 YYREEE (reference sequence). V gave up 1 base and J gave up 4 bases, with 13 bases separating them. The CDR3 reads CASSLRRDVADTQYF. The CDR3 DNA is TGTGCCAGCAGCTTGAGGCGGGATGTTGCAGATACGCAGTATTTT. Combining the CDR3 with reference TRBV5-4 and TRBJ2-3 gives the whole variable domain ETGVTQSPTHLIKTRGQQVTLRCSSQSGHNTVSWYQQALGQGPQFIFQYYREEENGRGNFPPRFSGLQFPNYSSELNVNALELDDSALYLCASSLRRDVADTQYFGPGTRLTVL.

This clone appeared a single time. This chain uses TRBV12-5 with TRBJ1-1; 7 bases are shared with TRBD1. Germline V gives CDR1 LGHNT, CDR2 FRNRAP. CDR3 length: 14 residues. Trimming took 6 bases from V and 8 from J; bases not matched to a gene: 12. The CDR3, as DNA: TGTGCTAGTGGGAGACAGGGAAGACTAGCGGAAGCTTTCTTT. Amino acid sequence: CASGRQGRLAEAFF. Looking up the rest from reference TRBV12-5 and TRBJ1-1 gives the full variable domain: DARVTQTPRHKVTEMGQEVTMRCQPILGHNTVFWYRQTMMQGLELLAYFRNRAPLDDSGMPKDRFSAEMPDATLATLKIQPSEPRDSAVYFCASGRQGRLAEAFFGQGTRLTVV.

This rearrangement joins TRBV9 to TRBJ1-6; D is unresolved. V was pared by 2 bases and J by 9 bases, with 15 bases between. Germline loops: CDR1 SGDLS, CDR2 YYNGEE. The CDR3 is made up of 15 amino acids. The CDR3 DNA is TGTGCCAGCAGCGTCGCTGGGCGGGATACTTCACCCCTCCACTTT. It codes for CASSVAGRDTSPLHF.

The gene calls are TRBV30 and TRBJ2-7, with 8 bases identical to TRBD1. The CDR3 has 14 residues. Germline V gene lookup returns CDR1 GTSNPN and CDR2 SVGIG (reference sequence). Unmatched junction bases numbered 5, after V lost 3 bases and J lost 1 base. CDR3 in amino acids: CAWSRDRLSYEQYF. The CDR3 bases are TGTGCCTGGAGCAGGGACAGGTTATCCTACGAGCAGTACTTC.

This chain uses TRBV5-1 with TRBJ2-3; possibly TRBD2 for D (6 bases). This CDR3 spans 13 amino acids. V was cut by 4 bases and J by 5 bases, with 11 bases left in between. The germline V gene encodes CDR1 SGHRS and CDR2 YFSETQ. The CDR3 nucleotides are TGCGCCAGCAGCACGACTAGGATAGATACGCAGTATTTT. As protein: CASSTTRIDTQYF.

V usage is TRBV4-2 and J usage is TRBJ2-5; 9 bases are a match to TRBD2. Germline CDR1 is LGHNA and CDR2 is YNFKEQ. There are 15 residues in the CDR3. J was trimmed by 5 bases and V by 0 bases; bases with no gene match: 4. CDR3 residues: CASSQEAGLAETQYF. Written as DNA, the CDR3 is TGTGCCAGCAGCCAAGAAGCCGGACTAGCGGAGACCCAGTACTTC.